This is a list of T cell receptor beta chains from one sample in a study of blood T cell repertoires in COVID-19. Data came from immunoSEQ multiplex PCR; TCRdb stores just in-frame clones and leaves some out. Of some 150,000 clones listed, roughly 90% are singletons. Sequences were obtained from peripheral blood. These receptors were collected from a man aged 50 to 60 with active or convalescent COVID-19. The CDR3 runs from the conserved cysteine through the conserved F or W. The D gene is left open where the match is weak. Some rows mark clone size as missing; the rest say once, few, many or name a class of expanded clone.

V gene,J gene,clone size,D gene,CDR3 DNA,CDR3 protein
TRBV4-1,TRBJ2-3,.,TRBD2,TGCGCCAGCAGAACCGGGACTAGCGGGGGCACAGATACGCAGTATTTT,CASRTGTSGGTDTQYF
TRBV28,TRBJ1-4,.,TRBD1,TGTGCCAGCAGTAGGGCAGGGGGCGCTCCTAATGAAAAACTGTTTTTT,CASSRAGGAPNEKLFF
TRBV5-6,TRBJ1-5,.,.,TGTGCCAGCAGCTTGGCGGAGGGGTCCTATAGCAATCAGCCCCAGCATTTT,CASSLAEGSYSNQPQHF
TRBV19,TRBJ2-1,.,TRBD2,TGTGCCAGTAGTATACCCGGGACTATCAATGAGCAGTTCTTC,CASSIPGTINEQFF
TRBV9,TRBJ2-2,.,TRBD2,TGTGCCAGCAGCGTAAGGGAGGGTGGAAACACCGGGGAGCTGTTTTTT,CASSVREGGNTGELFF
TRBV7-2,TRBJ1-4,once,.,TGTGCCAGCACCGCGGGGGGAGGAACTAATGAAAAACTGTTTTTT,CASTAGGGTNEKLFF
TRBV3-1/TRBV3-2,TRBJ2-3,.,TRBD2,TGTGCCAGCAGCCAGGGACTAGCGGGAGCAGATACGCAGTATTTT,CASSQGLAGADTQYF
TRBV4-1,TRBJ1-5,few,TRBD1,TGCGCCAGCAGCATAAGACAGGGTCCCGATCAGCCCCAGCATTTT,CASSIRQGPDQPQHF
TRBV30,TRBJ2-1,.,TRBD2,TGTGCCTGGAGAAAGACTAGCGGGAGTGGAAATGAGCAGTTCTTC,CAWRKTSGSGNEQFF
TRBV6-5,TRBJ1-2,.,TRBD1,TGTGCCAGCAAAGACGACAGGGGTTCCCAGGGTGGCTACACCTTC,CASKDDRGSQGGYTF
TRBV3-1/TRBV3-2,TRBJ2-6,.,.,TGTGCCAGCAGCCCAGACAGCTCTGGGGCCAACGTCCTGACTTTC,CASSPDSSGANVLTF
TRBV5-1,TRBJ2-3,.,.,TGCGCCAGCAGGCGAGGAGGTAGCACAGATACGCAGTATTTT,CASRRGGSTDTQYF
TRBV7-9,TRBJ2-5,.,TRBD2,TGTGCCAGCAGCCCGGGGGTTTGGACTAGCGGGAACCAAGAGACCCAGTACTTC,CASSPGVWTSGNQETQYF
TRBV4-2,TRBJ2-3,.,.,TGTGCCAGCAGCCACCAGACTAGTCCCACAGATACGCAGTATTTT,CASSHQTSPTDTQYF
TRBV6-2/TRBV6-3,TRBJ2-3,once,TRBD2,TGTGCCAGCAGATACACCGGGACTAGCAATGCGCAGTATTTT,CASRYTGTSNAQYF
TRBV28,TRBJ1-3,few,TRBD1,TGTGCCAGCAGTGTAATGACAGGGGATGGAAACACCATATATTTT,CASSVMTGDGNTIYF
TRBV7-2,TRBJ1-2,.,.,TGTGCCAGCAGCCCCCGCGGGGGGTATGGCTACACCTTC,CASSPRGGYGYTF
TRBV6-5,TRBJ1-1,.,.,TGTGCCAGCAGGGGCGTGAAGTACACTGAAGCTTTCTTT,CASRGVKYTEAFF
TRBV27,TRBJ1-1,.,.,TGTGCCAGCAGTTTGTCGGGGGTGAACACTGAAGCTTTCTTT,CASSLSGVNTEAFF
TRBV2,TRBJ1-4,.,TRBD1,TGTGCCAGCAGTGGACAGGGCGCTAATGAAAAACTGTTTTTT,CASSGQGANEKLFF
TRBV15,TRBJ1-1,once,.,TGTGCCACCAGCAGAGAGGGCAACAGGAACACTGAAGCTTTCTTT,CATSREGNRNTEAFF
TRBV7-2,TRBJ1-1,.,TRBD1,TGTGCCAGCAGCAAAACAGGGGAAATAAACACTGAAGCTTTCTTT,CASSKTGEINTEAFF
TRBV7-6,TRBJ2-7,.,.,TGTGCCAGCAGCGCCCTCGAGGACAGTGACATTTACGAGCAGTACTTC,CASSALEDSDIYEQYF
TRBV13,TRBJ2-7,once,TRBD1,TGTGCCAGCAGCCAGGGGACAGGACACTACGAGCAGTACTTC,CASSQGTGHYEQYF
TRBV5-1,TRBJ1-1,.,.,TGCGCCAGCAGCTTGGAGGGGATTGAAGCTTTCTTT,CASSLEGIEAFF
TRBV28,TRBJ2-7,.,.,TGTGCCAGCAGTTCTCCCTCGGGGTCCATCTACGAGCAGTACTTC,CASSSPSGSIYEQYF
TRBV5-4,TRBJ2-7,.,.,TGTGCCAGCAGCCTGGGACTCTACGAGCAGTACTTC,CASSLGLYEQYF
TRBV9,TRBJ2-1,.,.,TGTGCCAGCAGCGTAGTGGCAGGGGTTTCCCACAATGAGCAGTTCTTC,CASSVVAGVSHNEQFF
TRBV19,TRBJ2-3,.,.,TGTGCCAGTAGCGCGGGACAGATTTCATCCTCTAGCACAGATACGCAGTATTTT,CASSAGQISSSSTDTQYF
TRBV15,TRBJ2-5,.,.,TGTGCCACCAGCCCCGGTGGAGACGCAAAGACCCAGTACTTC,CATSPGGDAKTQYF
TRBV5-1,TRBJ1-2,.,.,TGCGCCAGCAGCTTGGAAAGGGGGGGTGGCTACACCTTC,CASSLERGGGYTF
TRBV9,TRBJ1-2,.,TRBD1,TGTGCCAGCAGCGCCGGGACAGGGGAGATTCATGGCTACACCTTC,CASSAGTGEIHGYTF
TRBV5-4,TRBJ1-3,once,TRBD1,TGTGCCAGCAGCGGGGGACAGGCTGGAAACACCATATATTTT,CASSGGQAGNTIYF
TRBV29-1,TRBJ1-3,once,.,TGCAGCGTTGACGGTTCCGTCTCTGGAAACACCATATATTTT,CSVDGSVSGNTIYF